This is a list of T cell receptor beta chains from one sample in a study of blood T cell repertoires in COVID-19. The repertoire was sequenced with immunoSEQ multiplex PCR; TCRdb's copy has only in-frame clones and lacks some. The table has under 300,000 clones, roughly 90% seen once. The sample comprised peripheral blood. The receptors were sampled from an older woman with COVID-19, enrolled during active disease. Each CDR3 is given with its conserved first and last residue. The D gene is left open where the match is weak. Expanded clones get a size class; other rows say once, few or many, or leave the size out.

v_call,d_call,j_call,clone_size,cdr3_length,cdr3_nt,cdr3_aa
TRBV24-1,NA,TRBJ1-2,NA,14,TGTGCCACCAGTGCCTCGGAGGTAGACTATGGCTACACCTTC,CATSASEVDYGYTF
TRBV24-1,TRBD1,TRBJ2-7,NA,15,TGTGCCACCAGTGATTCAGGGGGCGCAACCTACGAGCAGTACTTC,CATSDSGGATYEQYF
TRBV20-1,TRBD2,TRBJ2-5,NA,14,TGCAGTGCTAGTCTAGCGGGGGGACGGGAGACCCAGTACTTC,CSASLAGGRETQYF
TRBV24-1,TRBD1,TRBJ1-1,NA,15,TGTGCCACCAGTGACACGACAGGGGGGAACACTGAAGCTTTCTTT,CATSDTTGGNTEAFF
TRBV11-2,NA,TRBJ2-7,NA,14,TGTGCCAGCAGCTCTGGGGGCACGCTCTACGAGCAGTACTTC,CASSSGGTLYEQYF
TRBV12-5,TRBD2,TRBJ2-1,once,14,TGTGCTAGTGGCCCGGGACTAGCCGACAATGAGCAGTTCTTC,CASGPGLADNEQFF
TRBV21-1,NA,TRBJ2-5,NA,15,TGTGCCAGCAGCAAAGCCCCGACGAAGGAGGAGACCCAGTACTTC,CASSKAPTKEETQYF
TRBV28,TRBD2,TRBJ2-5,NA,15,TGTGCCAGCAGTCTGGGGGTTCGGGGGGAAGAGACCCAGTACTTC,CASSLGVRGEETQYF
TRBV19,NA,TRBJ1-3,NA,15,TGTGCCAGTAGTATTAGGCCAGGGGCCGGAAACACCATATATTTT,CASSIRPGAGNTIYF
TRBV9,NA,TRBJ2-6,NA,14,TGTGCCAGCAGCGGAACTTCGGGGGCCAACGTCCTGACTTTC,CASSGTSGANVLTF
TRBV4-1,TRBD1,TRBJ1-4,NA,17,TGCGCCAGCAGCCCCCGGACAGGGGGCGCGGCTAATGAAAAACTGTTTTTT,CASSPRTGGAANEKLFF
TRBV7-2,NA,TRBJ1-5,NA,14,TGTGCCAGCAGCTTGGCAGGGTACAATCAGCCCCAGCATTTT,CASSLAGYNQPQHF
TRBV12-5,NA,TRBJ2-1,NA,19,TGTGCTAGTGGTTCCATATTGTCCCGGGCGGGGAGGACTCTCAATGAGCAGTTCTTC,CASGSILSRAGRTLNEQFF
TRBV27,NA,TRBJ2-2,NA,15,TGTGCCAGCAGTCCTACCGCGGGGGCAACCGGGGAGCTGTTTTTT,CASSPTAGATGELFF
TRBV28,TRBD1,TRBJ1-6,NA,15,TGTGCCAGCAGCCCCAGGGACAGAATTAATTCACCCCTCCACTTT,CASSPRDRINSPLHF
TRBV27,NA,TRBJ2-3,NA,12,TGTGCCAGCAGTCCTACCACAGATACGCAGTATTTT,CASSPTTDTQYF
TRBV5-4,NA,TRBJ2-5,NA,15,TGTGCCAGCAGCGGGACTGTAGGAGAAGAGGGGACCCAGTACTTC,CASSGTVGEEGTQYF
TRBV5-6,NA,TRBJ1-2,NA,10,TGTGCCAGCAGGTTAGAGGGCTACACCTTC,CASRLEGYTF
TRBV30,TRBD2,TRBJ2-7,NA,13,TGTGCCTGGACCCGGGGGGGTACCTACGAGCAGTACTTC,CAWTRGGTYEQYF
TRBV30,NA,TRBJ2-7,NA,13,TGTGCCTGGAGTGGTCGGGGTAGGTACGAGCAGTACTTC,CAWSGRGRYEQYF
TRBV19,NA,TRBJ2-3,NA,16,TGTGCCAGTAAGAAGGGGCAGACGACCTTCACAGATACGCAGTATTTT,CASKKGQTTFTDTQYF
TRBV13,TRBD1,TRBJ2-3,NA,17,TGTGCCAGCAGCTTAGGCCTCTGGGACAGGCCCCCAGATACGCAGTATTTT,CASSLGLWDRPPDTQYF
TRBV5-1,NA,TRBJ1-4,NA,15,TGCGCCAGCAGCCCATCCATCGACAGTGATGAAAAACTGTTTTTT,CASSPSIDSDEKLFF